One sample yielded the 10 T cell receptor beta chains listed below, sequenced in a study of cytomegalovirus exposure and HLA in healthy donors. PCR amplification relied on 60 Vbeta primers (plus 13 Jbeta primers). Repertoires were generated with immunoSEQ multiplex PCR, while TCRdb's copy carries only in-frame clones and drops some. The table lists 95,000 to 100,000 clones, around 73% of them singletons. The sequencing sample was made of PBMCs. The receptors stem from a man aged 40-55 years in good health and CMV-seronegative.

This clone was detected only once. Within the sample, other DNA sequences also encode this same CDR3. The V call is TRBV19, the J call TRBJ1-5; D call uncertain. Germline V gene sequence: CDR1 LNHDA, CDR2 SQIVND (reference sequence). V shed 0 bases and J shed 5 bases, with 5 bases lying between them. The CDR3 consists of 13 residues. The CDR3 here is CASSIDRDQPQHF. CDR3 coding DNA: TGTGCCAGTAGTATAGATCGAGATCAGCCCCAGCATTTT.

The rearrangement uses TRBV28 and TRBJ2-1, with 7 bases aligning to TRBD2. This CDR3 spans 15 amino acids. Germline V gene sequence: CDR1 MDHEN, CDR2 SYDVKM. V gave up 3 bases and J gave up 8 bases; unmatched junction bases: 10. The CDR3 loop is CASSFRRERADEQFF. In DNA, the CDR3 is TGTGCCAGCAGTTTTCGGCGGGAGAGGGCGGATGAGCAGTTCTTC.

This clone was seen a single time. J is TRBJ2-2 and V is TRBV30; maybe TRBD1 (5 bases). The CDR3 extends over 16 amino acids. CDR1 is GTSNPN, CDR2 SVGIG, per germline (reference sequence). V was shortened by 7 bases and J by 0 bases, with 18 bases between the two germline ends. The CDR3 here is CALSPTGYSNTGELFF. For the CDR3, the DNA is TGTGCCTTGAGCCCAACAGGCTATTCGAACACCGGGGAGCTGTTTTTT.

J is TRBJ2-7 and V is TRBV11-2; tentatively, D is TRBD2 (5 bases). Germline CDR1 reads SGHAT; CDR2 reads FQNNGV. The CDR3 runs 15 residues. Trimming took off 0 bases at V and 1 base at J, with 10 bases between the two ends. The CDR3 is CASSLEGPGSYEQYF. In DNA form, the CDR3 reads TGTGCCAGCAGCTTAGAAGGACCGGGATCCTACGAGCAGTACTTC.

V and J are TRBV19 and TRBJ1-1, with TRBD1 as a possible D gene (5 bases). Trimming pared 9 bases from V and 2 bases from J, leaving 13 bases between. There are 13 residues in the CDR3. CDR1 and CDR2 from the germline V gene are LNHDA and SQIVND (reference sequence). CDR3 residues: CASGTVPNTEAFF. The CDR3 DNA follows: TGTGCCAGCGGGACTGTGCCCAACACTGAAGCTTTCTTT.

The chain uses TRBV10-2 and TRBJ2-7; the D gene is possibly TRBD1 (5 bases). Trimming pared 6 bases from V and 0 bases from J, leaving 9 bases between. Germline CDR1 and CDR2: WSHSY and SAAADI. CDR3 length: 13 amino acids. DNA of the CDR3: TGCGCCAGCAGGAGACAGAGCTCCTACGAGCAGTACTTC. Translated, it gives CASRRQSSYEQYF.

The chain carries TRBV30 and TRBJ2-5, with 7 bases lining up with TRBD2. Trimming at V came to 4 bases and at J to 2 bases, leaving 13 bases not matched to a gene. CDR3 length equals 16 residues. CDR1 GTSNPN and CDR2 SVGIG come from the germline V gene (reference sequence). The CDR3, as DNA: TGTGCCTGGACAATTTGGGCGGGAGACTTTCAAGAGACCCAGTACTTC. Translating gives CAWTIWAGDFQETQYF.

The V gene is TRBV30, the J gene TRBJ1-6, with 11 bases fitting TRBD1. V lost 0 bases to trimming and J lost 12 bases; unmatched junction nucleotides: 7. The CDR3 consists of 15 residues. Germline-derived CDR1 and CDR2 are GTSNPN and SVGIG (reference sequence). CDR3: CAWSVGDRGLEPLHF. In nucleotides, the CDR3 is TGTGCCTGGAGTGTAGGGGACAGGGGGTTGGAACCCCTCCACTTT. The full variable domain, rest sourced from reference TRBV30 and TRBJ1-6, is SQTIHQWPATLVQPVGSPLSLECTVEGTSNPNLYWYRQAAGRGLQLLFYSVGIGQISSEVPQNLSASRPQDRQFILSSKKLLLSDSGFYLCAWSVGDRGLEPLHFGNGTRLTVT.

The chain uses TRBV29-1 and TRBJ2-1, with 14 bases identical to TRBD2. Germline-derived CDR1 and CDR2 are SQVTM and ANQGSEA. V lost 6 bases to trimming and J lost 3 bases; unmatched junction nucleotides: 4. CDR3 length equals 15 residues. CDR3 loop: CSVAGTSGSYNEQFF. CDR3 DNA: TGCAGCGTGGCGGGGACTAGCGGGAGCTACAATGAGCAGTTCTTC.

In DNA, the CDR3 is TGCAGCGTTCTCCGAGGGGGCGCTACCGGGGAGCTGTTTTTT. This encodes CSVLRGGATGELFF. The V gene is TRBV29-1, the J gene TRBJ2-2; TRBD1 agrees at 7 bases. The V segment lost 5 bases and the J segment 5 bases; nucleotides outside the gene matches: 8. Per the germline V gene, CDR1 is SQVTM and CDR2 is ANQGSEA. The CDR3 runs to 14 residues.